This T cell receptor beta chain is drawn from a study of shared clonotypes between healthy human individuals. Turning to the study itself: Each donor had three CD4 naive, three CD4 memory, two CD8 naive and one CD8 memory plate. Study results and caveats: An effect of sequencing depth on clonotype sharing among donors was expected.

Negatively enriched CD4+ T cells were divided by CD45RA into naive and memory. Comments on this clone: Its antigen is not identified.

CDR3 length equals 15 residues. Germline assignment: CDR1 MNHEY and CDR2 SVGAGI. The V and J ends lost 4 bases and 2 bases respectively, with 12 bases between them. Using immunoSEQ multiplex PCR, the repertoire was profiled, and TCRdb retains in-frame clones only, with some absent. The table shows some 1 million clones, with around 75% occurring only once. J is TRBJ2-1 and V is TRBV6-5, with unresolved D. The sequenced material came from memory CD4+ T cells sorted from blood. Regarding subset: CD45RA-negative fraction. The sequence derives from a man between 18 and 35 years old in good health. CDR3 amino acids: CASSSPGIPYNEQFF. CDR3 DNA sequence: TGTGCCAGCAGTTCGCCAGGCATCCCCTACAATGAGCAGTTCTTC.